The source of this T cell receptor beta chain is a study of cytomegalovirus exposure and HLA in healthy donors. Whole-study results and caveats: Listed as cytomegalovirus-associated were 150 or so TCR beta chains. TCR beta chain V- and J-gene trimming was linked, in a later analysis, to a missense variant in DCLRE1C. Diagnosis of cytomegalovirus status made by the classifier reportedly showed high specificity and sensitivity.

In its sample, this clone was seen a few times. Its antigen is undetermined. An end of the junction does not agree with germline; a read error may underlie this. PCR used 60 Vbeta primers and 13 Jbeta primers. Profiling relied on immunoSEQ multiplex PCR, and the TCRdb table lists in-frame clones only, not all of them. Of about 93,000 clones in the sample, 78% were seen once. The germline gives CDR1 WNHNN, CDR2 SYGVQD (reference sequence). The CDR3 totals 13 residues. The sample consisted of PBMCs. The receptor was isolated from a woman aged 35 to 49 in good health and CMV-seronegative. The rearrangement joins TRBV10-1 to TRBJ1-2; 7 positions agree with TRBD1. The CDR3 region is CASSESGTAVTNF. The DNA of the CDR3 is TGCGCCAGCAGTGAGTCCGGGACAGCCGTTACTAACTTC.